The subject of this entry is one TCR beta chain. V dropped 0 bases and J dropped 8 bases, with 19 bases sitting between them. The CDR3 length is 17 residues. Germline V lookup: CDR1 LGHDT, CDR2 YNNKEL (reference sequence). The data were obtained in a study of blood T cell repertoires in COVID-19. Study as a whole: The United States, Italy and Spain supplied acute and convalescent COVID-19 samples.

Methods used by the authors: Estimates of nucleated cell counts were drawn from the amplification of reference gene primers. Clones were sequenced by immunoSEQ multiplex PCR, and TCRdb holds only the in-frame ones, with some missing. V, J and clone size are taken as reported in that table, and D and trimming were inferred from the DNA itself. The table has under 450,000 clones, about 80% seen once; the top ten hold around 1.1%. Sequenced input: peripheral blood. The chain recombines TRBV3-1 (or the pseudogene TRBV3-2) with TRBJ1-4; D is ambiguous. The TCR originated in a human donor with acute or convalescent COVID-19. The donor label of this sample is uncertain. This CDR3 is CASSQDINPRLGEKLFF. In DNA form, the CDR3 reads TGTGCCAGCAGCCAAGATATAAACCCCAGGCTTGGGGAAAAACTGTTTTTT.